This T cell receptor (beta chain) was obtained from a study of cytomegalovirus exposure and HLA in healthy donors. Study background: About 85 million unique TCRs from HLA-typed donors were held in an early release of data. Study-wide findings and caveats: Cytomegalovirus-associated TCR beta chains were listed, numbering 150 to 200. It was in a later analysis that TCR association rates were seen to vary by HLA locus, highest for DRB1 and lowest for HLA-C.

The germline V gene encodes CDR1 MDHEN and CDR2 SYDVKM. V lost 8 bases and J 0 bases, leaving 13 bases between the germline ends. This CDR3 has 14 residues. This clone was counted only a few times. Its antigen is currently unknown. The PCR contained 60 Vbeta and 13 Jbeta primers. The method was immunoSEQ multiplex PCR; TCRdb's version includes in-frame clones alone and lacks a portion of them. The sample holds 85,000 to 95,000 clones; about 8% are singletons and the top ten take about 2%. The source of this sequence is a man aged 50 to 59 in good health and CMV-seronegative. Material: PBMCs. The genes are TRBV28 and TRBJ1-1; D is perhaps TRBD1 (5 bases). CDR3 residues: CASGGADLNTEAFF. The DNA of the CDR3 is TGTGCCAGCGGAGGGGCGGACCTGAACACTGAAGCTTTCTTT.